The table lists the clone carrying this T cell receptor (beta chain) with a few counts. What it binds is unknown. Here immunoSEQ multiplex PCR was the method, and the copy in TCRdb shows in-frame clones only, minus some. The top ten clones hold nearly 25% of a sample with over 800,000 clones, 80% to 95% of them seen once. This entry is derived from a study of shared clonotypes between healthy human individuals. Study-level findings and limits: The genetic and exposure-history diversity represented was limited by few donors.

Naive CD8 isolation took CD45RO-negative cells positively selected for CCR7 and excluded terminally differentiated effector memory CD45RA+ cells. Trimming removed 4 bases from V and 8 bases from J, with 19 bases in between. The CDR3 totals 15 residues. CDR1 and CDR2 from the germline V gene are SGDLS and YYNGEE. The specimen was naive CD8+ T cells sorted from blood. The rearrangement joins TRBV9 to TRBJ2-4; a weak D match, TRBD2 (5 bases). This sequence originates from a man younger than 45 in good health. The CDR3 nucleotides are TGTGCCAGCAGCCTTAGCGCAACTTCTGGGGACATTCAGTACTTC. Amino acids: CASSLSATSGDIQYF.